This T cell receptor (beta chain) was identified in a study of human T cells and chemical hapten exposure. Overall study context: Minor volume differences among pooled libraries chiefly drove per-sample TCR yield variation. Findings of the study overall: Following DPC sensitization, TCRs present above 1 in 1000 frequency showed no change.

As concerns this clonotype: Antigen: not known. This may arise from a read error, as a much more abundant clone is one base away.

The CDR3 has 16 amino acids. V gave up 3 bases and J gave up 7 bases, with 19 bases separating them. The germline CDR1 and CDR2 sequences are KGHSH and LQKENI. Total RNA was extracted from unfractionated whole blood. Each cDNA molecule in the library carried unique molecular identifiers. The authors' processing: The median was about 96,000 TCRs per sample, ranging 23,224 to 690,600. TCRdb analysed the reads with MiXCR anew, one entry per CDR3 protein. TCRdb's processing, not the authors' own work, is the source of the V and J calls. The data hold around 120,000 distinct CDR3 sequences, with approximately 9.3% observed a single time.

Sequenced input: whole blood. The rearrangement uses TRBV18 and TRBJ1-5; D may be TRBD1 (5 bases). This sequence was found in a human donor in good health. Some clones in this sample may be carry-over from other donors' samples. CDR3 residues: CASSPRTGIGVQPQHF. The CDR3 DNA is TGTGCCAGCTCACCTAGGACCGGGATAGGGGTACAGCCCCAGCATTTT.